The clone carrying this T cell receptor beta chain was seen just once. What it recognizes is unknown. This entry comes from a study of cytomegalovirus exposure and HLA in healthy donors. Study results and limitations: Among TCR beta chains, those listed as cytomegalovirus-associated numbered some 160.

Trimming cost V 8 bases and J 4 bases; bases outside gene matches: 11. CDR1 and CDR2 (germline): GTSNPN, SVGIG (reference sequence). The CDR3 is 15 residues long. PCR primers comprised 60 Vbeta and 13 Jbeta primers. Sequencing was performed with immunoSEQ multiplex PCR; in TCRdb, only in-frame clones are kept and a portion is missing. This table has some 200,000 clones, more than 65% appearing once. The sample was PBMCs. This TCR was recovered from a female donor in good health and CMV-seronegative. The chain carries TRBV30 and TRBJ1-2, with 12 bases fitting TRBD1. CDR3 residues: CARTGTGGAGYGYTF. The CDR3 DNA is TGTGCCCGGACCGGGACAGGGGGCGCGGGCTATGGCTACACCTTC.